A selection of T cell receptor beta chains follows, all from one sample in a study of regulatory T cells in long-lasting Graves disease. TCRdb re-analysed the multiplex PCR reads in MiXCR, keeping a single row per CDR3 protein. In the table there are more than 650,000 distinct CDR3 sequences, roughly 30% of which are singletons. The specimen was peripheral blood mononuclear cells (PBMCs), collected when the disease was refractory, from a patient treated with antithyroid drugs. The receptors were sampled from a female donor with Graves disease. CDR3s include the opening cysteine and the closing phenylalanine or tryptophan. Each record gives: V gene, CDR3 length, J gene, clone size, D gene, CDR3 DNA, CDR3 protein. D genes are given only for firm matches. A row's size may be missing; if present it is once, few, many or a size class.

V gene: TRBV14
CDR3 length: 15
J gene: TRBJ1-1
clone size: -
D gene: -
CDR3 DNA: TGTGCCAGCAGCCAAACACGGACGGGACACACTGAAGCTTTCTTT
CDR3 protein: CASSQTRTGHTEAFF

V gene: TRBV6-1
CDR3 length: 13
J gene: TRBJ1-2
clone size: many
D gene: TRBD1
CDR3 DNA: TGTGCCAGCAACATATACGGGACAGATGGCTACACCTTC
CDR3 protein: CASNIYGTDGYTF

V gene: TRBV13
CDR3 length: 15
J gene: TRBJ2-5
clone size: -
D gene: -
CDR3 DNA: TGTGCCAGCAGCCCCCCCGGGACAAGCCAAGAGACCCAGTACTTC
CDR3 protein: CASSPPGTSQETQYF

V gene: TRBV11-2
CDR3 length: 12
J gene: TRBJ2-7
clone size: many
D gene: -
CDR3 DNA: TGTGCCAGCAGCTCGACTCAAGAAGAGCAGTACTTC
CDR3 protein: CASSSTQEEQYF

V gene: TRBV11-2
CDR3 length: 17
J gene: TRBJ2-2
clone size: -
D gene: TRBD2
CDR3 DNA: TGTGCCAGCAGCTTAGCAGCGGGGCGGACCAACACCGGGGAGCTGTTTTTT
CDR3 protein: CASSLAAGRTNTGELFF

V gene: TRBV2
CDR3 length: 17
J gene: TRBJ2-7
clone size: many
D gene: -
CDR3 DNA: TGTGCCAGCACCTACGCCCCGACAGCTACCCTCTCCTACGAGCAGTACTTC
CDR3 protein: CASTYAPTATLSYEQYF

V gene: TRBV29-1
CDR3 length: 15
J gene: TRBJ2-2
clone size: few
D gene: TRBD2
CDR3 DNA: TGCAGCGTTCGTGGTAGCGGGAGAGAAACCGGGGAGCTGTTTTTT
CDR3 protein: CSVRGSGRETGELFF

V gene: TRBV20-1
CDR3 length: 16
J gene: TRBJ2-5
clone size: few
D gene: -
CDR3 DNA: TGCAGTGCTAGCATCATAGCCTCCTCGGCCACAAGCACCCAGTACTTC
CDR3 protein: CSASIIASSATSTQYF

V gene: TRBV27
CDR3 length: 13
J gene: TRBJ1-2
clone size: many
D gene: -
CDR3 DNA: TGTGCCAGCAGTTTCGGACAAAACTATGGCTACACCTTC
CDR3 protein: CASSFGQNYGYTF

V gene: TRBV11-2
CDR3 length: 13
J gene: TRBJ1-1
clone size: many
D gene: -
CDR3 DNA: TGTGCCAGCAGCTTAGATATGAACACTGAAGCTTTCTTT
CDR3 protein: CASSLDMNTEAFF

V gene: TRBV20-1
CDR3 length: 14
J gene: TRBJ1-1
clone size: few
D gene: TRBD1
CDR3 DNA: TGCAGTGCTAGGAAGGAGGGGGCGAACACTGAAGCTTTCTTT
CDR3 protein: CSARKEGANTEAFF

V gene: TRBV11-2
CDR3 length: 14
J gene: TRBJ1-1
clone size: few
D gene: TRBD1
CDR3 DNA: TGTGCCAGCGGACGGGACAGAATAAACACTGAAGCTTTCTTT
CDR3 protein: CASGRDRINTEAFF

V gene: TRBV4-2
CDR3 length: 15
J gene: TRBJ2-5
clone size: few
D gene: -
CDR3 DNA: TGTGCCAGCAGCCAAGATGGAATAGCTGAAGAGACCCAGTACTTC
CDR3 protein: CASSQDGIAEETQYF

V gene: TRBV5-1
CDR3 length: 18
J gene: TRBJ1-5
clone size: -
D gene: TRBD1
CDR3 DNA: TGCGCCAGCAGCCTTGGGACAGGGGGCACGTATAGCAATCAGCCCCAGCATTTT
CDR3 protein: CASSLGTGGTYSNQPQHF

V gene: TRBV3-1
CDR3 length: 13
J gene: TRBJ1-2
clone size: -
D gene: -
CDR3 DNA: TGTGCCAGCAGCCAATCGAGGACGTCGGGCTACACCTTC
CDR3 protein: CASSQSRTSGYTF

V gene: TRBV19
CDR3 length: 13
J gene: TRBJ1-5
clone size: once
D gene: -
CDR3 DNA: TGTGCCAGTACCGGCGGCGGCGATCAGCCCCAGCATTTT
CDR3 protein: CASTGGGDQPQHF